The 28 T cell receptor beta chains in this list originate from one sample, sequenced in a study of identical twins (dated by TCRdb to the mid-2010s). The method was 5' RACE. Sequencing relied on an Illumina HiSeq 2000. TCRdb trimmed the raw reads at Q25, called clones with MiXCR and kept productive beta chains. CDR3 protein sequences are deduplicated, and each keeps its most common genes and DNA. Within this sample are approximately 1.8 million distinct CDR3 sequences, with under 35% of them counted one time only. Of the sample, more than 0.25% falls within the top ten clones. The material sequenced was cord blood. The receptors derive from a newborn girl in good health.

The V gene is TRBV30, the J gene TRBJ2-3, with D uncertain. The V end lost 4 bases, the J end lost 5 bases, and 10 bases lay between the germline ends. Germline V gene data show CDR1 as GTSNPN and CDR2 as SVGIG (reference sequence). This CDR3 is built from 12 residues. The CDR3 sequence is CAWISARDTQYF. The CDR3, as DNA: TGTGCCTGGATATCGGCGAGAGATACGCAGTATTTT.

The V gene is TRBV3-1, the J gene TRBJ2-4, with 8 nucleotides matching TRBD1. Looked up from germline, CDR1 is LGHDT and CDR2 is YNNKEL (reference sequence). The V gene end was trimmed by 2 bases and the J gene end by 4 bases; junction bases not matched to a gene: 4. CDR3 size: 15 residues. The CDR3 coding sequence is TGTGCCAGCAGCCAAATATGGACAGGGAAAAACATTCAGTACTTC. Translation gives CASSQIWTGKNIQYF.

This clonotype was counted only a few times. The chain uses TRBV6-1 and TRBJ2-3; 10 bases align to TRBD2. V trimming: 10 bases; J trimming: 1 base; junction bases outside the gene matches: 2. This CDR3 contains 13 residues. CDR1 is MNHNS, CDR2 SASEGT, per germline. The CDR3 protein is CAIGLAGTDTQYF. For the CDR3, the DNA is TGTGCCATCGGACTAGCGGGCACAGATACGCAGTATTTT.

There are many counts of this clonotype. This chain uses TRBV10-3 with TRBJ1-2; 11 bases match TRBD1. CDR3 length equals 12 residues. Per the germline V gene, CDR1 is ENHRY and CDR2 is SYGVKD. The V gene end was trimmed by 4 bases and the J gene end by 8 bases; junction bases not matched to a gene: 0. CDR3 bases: TGTGCCATCAGTGGGACAGGGGGCGGCTACACCTTC. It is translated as CAISGTGGGYTF.

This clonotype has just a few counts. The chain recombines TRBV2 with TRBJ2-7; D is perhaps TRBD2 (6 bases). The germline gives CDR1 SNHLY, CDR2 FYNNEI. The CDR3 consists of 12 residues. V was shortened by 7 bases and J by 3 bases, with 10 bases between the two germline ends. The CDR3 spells CASNPGGYEQYF. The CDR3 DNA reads TGTGCCAGCAACCCCGGGGGCTACGAGCAGTACTTC.

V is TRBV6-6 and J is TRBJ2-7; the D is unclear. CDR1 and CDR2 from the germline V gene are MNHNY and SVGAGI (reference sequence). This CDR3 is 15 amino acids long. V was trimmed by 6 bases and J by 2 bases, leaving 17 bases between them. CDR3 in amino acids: CASSAGSTDTYEQYF. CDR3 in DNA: TGTGCCAGCAGCGCTGGTTCGACCGACACCTACGAGCAGTACTTC.

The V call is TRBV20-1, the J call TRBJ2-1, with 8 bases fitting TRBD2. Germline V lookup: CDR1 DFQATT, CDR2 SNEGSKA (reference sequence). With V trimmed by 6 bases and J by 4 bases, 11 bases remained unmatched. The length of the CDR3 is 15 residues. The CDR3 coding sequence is TGCAGTGCCAGCGTGGGGACTAGTCCATACAATGAGCAGTTCTTC. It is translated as CSASVGTSPYNEQFF.

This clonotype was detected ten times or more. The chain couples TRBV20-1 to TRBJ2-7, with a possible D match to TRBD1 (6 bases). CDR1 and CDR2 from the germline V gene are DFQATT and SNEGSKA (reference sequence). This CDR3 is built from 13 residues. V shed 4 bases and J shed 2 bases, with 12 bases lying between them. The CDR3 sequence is CSATQDRAYEQYF. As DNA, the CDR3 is TGCAGTGCTACCCAGGACAGAGCCTACGAGCAGTACTTC.

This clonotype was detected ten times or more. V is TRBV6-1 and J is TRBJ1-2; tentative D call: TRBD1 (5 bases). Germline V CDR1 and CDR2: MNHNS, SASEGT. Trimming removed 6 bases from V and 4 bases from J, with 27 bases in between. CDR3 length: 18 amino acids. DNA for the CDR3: TGTGCCAGCAGCCTCTCGGCAGGGAGTTTCCTTTCCGGCTATGGCTACACCTTC. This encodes CASSLSAGSFLSGYGYTF.

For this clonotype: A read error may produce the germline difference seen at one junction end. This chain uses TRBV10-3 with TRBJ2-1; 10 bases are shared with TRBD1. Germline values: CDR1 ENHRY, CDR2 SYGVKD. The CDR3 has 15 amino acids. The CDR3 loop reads CAITDRDRGSNERFF. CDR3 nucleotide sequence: TGTGCCATCACTGACCGGGACAGGGGATCTAATGAGCGGTTCTTC.

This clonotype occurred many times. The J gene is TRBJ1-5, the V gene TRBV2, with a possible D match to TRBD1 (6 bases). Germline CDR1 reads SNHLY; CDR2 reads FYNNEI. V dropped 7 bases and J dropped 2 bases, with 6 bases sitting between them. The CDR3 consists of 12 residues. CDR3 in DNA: TGTGCCAGCACAGGGGGCAATCAGCCCCAGCATTTT. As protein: CASTGGNQPQHF.

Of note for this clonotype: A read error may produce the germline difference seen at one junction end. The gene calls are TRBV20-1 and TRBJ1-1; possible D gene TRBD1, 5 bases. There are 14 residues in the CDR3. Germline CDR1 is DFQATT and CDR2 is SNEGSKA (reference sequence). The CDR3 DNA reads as TGCAGTGCTAGAGATACGGGGCAGTCCACTGAGGCTTTCTTT. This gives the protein CSARDTGQSTEAFF.

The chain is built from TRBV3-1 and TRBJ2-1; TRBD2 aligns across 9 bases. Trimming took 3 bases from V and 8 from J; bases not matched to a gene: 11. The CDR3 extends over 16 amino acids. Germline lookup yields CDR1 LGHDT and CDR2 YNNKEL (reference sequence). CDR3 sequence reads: CASSQTGGRVEDEQFF. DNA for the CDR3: TGTGCCAGCAGCCAGACTGGCGGGAGGGTTGAAGATGAGCAGTTCTTC.

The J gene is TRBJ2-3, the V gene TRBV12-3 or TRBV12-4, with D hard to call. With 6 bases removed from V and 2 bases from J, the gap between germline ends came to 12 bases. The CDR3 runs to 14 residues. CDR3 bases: TGTGCCAGCAGCGGAAGGAGTGTCACAGATACGCAGTATTTT. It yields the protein CASSGRSVTDTQYF.

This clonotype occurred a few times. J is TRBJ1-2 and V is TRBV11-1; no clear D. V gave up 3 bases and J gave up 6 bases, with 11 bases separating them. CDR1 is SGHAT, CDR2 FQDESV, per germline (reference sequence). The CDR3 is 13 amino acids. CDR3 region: CASSFHGVNGYTF. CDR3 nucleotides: TGTGCCAGCAGCTTTCACGGGGTCAATGGCTACACCTTC.

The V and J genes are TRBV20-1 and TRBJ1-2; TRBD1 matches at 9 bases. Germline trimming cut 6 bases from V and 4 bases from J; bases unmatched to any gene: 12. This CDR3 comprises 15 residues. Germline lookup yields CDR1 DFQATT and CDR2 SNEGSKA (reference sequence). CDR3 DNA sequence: TGCAGTGCGCCTCCGGGACAGGGCCGAGGCTATGGCTACACCTTC. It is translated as CSAPPGQGRGYGYTF.

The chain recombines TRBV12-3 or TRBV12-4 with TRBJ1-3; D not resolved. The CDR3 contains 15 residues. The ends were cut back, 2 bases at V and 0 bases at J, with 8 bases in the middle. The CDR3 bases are TGTGCCAGCAGTTTACCGGGGTTCTCTGGAAACACCATATATTTT. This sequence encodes CASSLPGFSGNTIYF.

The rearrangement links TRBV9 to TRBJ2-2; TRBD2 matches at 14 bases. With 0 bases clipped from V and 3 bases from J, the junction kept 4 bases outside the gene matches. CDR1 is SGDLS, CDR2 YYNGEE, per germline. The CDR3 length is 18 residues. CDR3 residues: CASSVGLAGGHDTGELFF. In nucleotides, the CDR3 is TGTGCCAGCAGCGTAGGACTAGCGGGGGGGCACGACACCGGGGAGCTGTTTTTT.

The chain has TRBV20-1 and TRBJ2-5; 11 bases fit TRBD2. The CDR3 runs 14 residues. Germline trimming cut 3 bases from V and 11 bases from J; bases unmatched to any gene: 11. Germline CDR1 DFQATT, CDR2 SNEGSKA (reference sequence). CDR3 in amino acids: CSASGLAGHNEQYF. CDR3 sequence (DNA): TGCAGTGCTAGTGGACTAGCGGGTCACAATGAGCAGTACTTC.

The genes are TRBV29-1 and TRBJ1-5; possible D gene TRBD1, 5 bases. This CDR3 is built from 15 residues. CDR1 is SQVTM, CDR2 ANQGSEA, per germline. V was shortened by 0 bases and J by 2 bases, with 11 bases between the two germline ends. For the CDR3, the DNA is TGCAGCGTTGAAGACGGTATGGGGGGCAATCAGCCCCAGCATTTT. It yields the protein CSVEDGMGGNQPQHF.

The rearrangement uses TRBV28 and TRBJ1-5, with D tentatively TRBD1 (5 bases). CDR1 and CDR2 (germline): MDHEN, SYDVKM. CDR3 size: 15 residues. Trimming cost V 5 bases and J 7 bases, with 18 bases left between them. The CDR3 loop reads CASSGPGAMGQPQHF. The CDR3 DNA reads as TGTGCCAGCAGTGGCCCCGGGGCCATGGGGCAGCCCCAGCATTTT.

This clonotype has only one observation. CDR3 protein: CASSQDVGLAGYDEQFF. CDR3 sequence (DNA): TGTGCCAGCAGCCAAGATGTAGGCCTAGCGGGGTACGATGAGCAGTTCTTC. This chain connects TRBV14 to TRBJ2-1, with 9 bases identical to TRBD2. The germline gives CDR1 SGHDN, CDR2 FVKESK. The CDR3 is 17 amino acids. V dropped 0 bases and J dropped 8; count of bases not matched to a gene: 11.

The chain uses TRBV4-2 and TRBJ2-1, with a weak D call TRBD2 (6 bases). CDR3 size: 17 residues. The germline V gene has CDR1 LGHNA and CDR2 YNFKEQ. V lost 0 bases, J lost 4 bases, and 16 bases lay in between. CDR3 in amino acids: CASSQDRAGGGYNEQFF. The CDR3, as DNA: TGTGCCAGCAGCCAAGATCGGGCCGGGGGTGGATACAATGAGCAGTTCTTC.

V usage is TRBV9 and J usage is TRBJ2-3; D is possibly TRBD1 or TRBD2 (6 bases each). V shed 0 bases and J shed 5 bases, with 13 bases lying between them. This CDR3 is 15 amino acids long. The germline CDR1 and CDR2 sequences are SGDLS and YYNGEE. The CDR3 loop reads CASSVVGGLQDTQYF. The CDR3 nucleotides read TGTGCCAGCAGCGTAGTGGGGGGCCTGCAAGATACGCAGTATTTT.

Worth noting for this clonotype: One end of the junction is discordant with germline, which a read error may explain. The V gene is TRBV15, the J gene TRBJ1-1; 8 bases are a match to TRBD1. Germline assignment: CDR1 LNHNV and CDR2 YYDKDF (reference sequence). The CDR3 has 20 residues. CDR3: CAASSPGFFRGRMKDTEAFF. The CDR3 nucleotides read TGTGCCGCCAGCAGCCCGGGCTTCTTCAGGGGGCGCATGAAGGACACTGAAGCTTTCTTT.

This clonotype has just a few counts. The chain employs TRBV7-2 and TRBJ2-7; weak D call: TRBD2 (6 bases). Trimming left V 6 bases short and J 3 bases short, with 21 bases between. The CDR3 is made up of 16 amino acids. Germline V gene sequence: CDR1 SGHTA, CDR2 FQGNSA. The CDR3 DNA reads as TGTGCCAGCAGGACGGGCGGAGGGGTCCCGGGCTACGAGCAGTACTTC. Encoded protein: CASRTGGGVPGYEQYF. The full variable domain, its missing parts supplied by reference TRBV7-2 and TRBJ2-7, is GAGVSQSPSNKVTEKGKDVELRCDPISGHTALYWYRQSLGQGLEFLIYFQGNSAPDKSGLPSDRFSAERTGGSVSTLTIQRTQQEDSAVYLCASRTGGGVPGYEQYFGPGTRLTVT.

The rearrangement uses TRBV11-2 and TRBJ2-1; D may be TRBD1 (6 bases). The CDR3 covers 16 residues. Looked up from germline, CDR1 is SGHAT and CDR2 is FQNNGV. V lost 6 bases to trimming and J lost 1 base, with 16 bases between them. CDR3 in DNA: TGTGCCAGCAGGAGCCGCCAGGGGATATCCTACAATGAGCAGTTCTTC. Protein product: CASRSRQGISYNEQFF. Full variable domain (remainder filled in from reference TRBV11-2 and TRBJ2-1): EAGVAQSPRYKIIEKRQSVAFWCNPISGHATLYWYQQILGQGPKLLIQFQNNGVVDDSQLPKDRFSAERLKGVDSTLKIQPAKLEDSAVYLCASRSRQGISYNEQFFGPGTRLTVL.

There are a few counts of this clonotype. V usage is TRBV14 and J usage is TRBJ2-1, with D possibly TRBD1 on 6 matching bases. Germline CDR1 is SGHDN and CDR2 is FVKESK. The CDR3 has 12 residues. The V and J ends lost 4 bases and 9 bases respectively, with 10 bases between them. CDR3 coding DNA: TGTGCCAGCAGCCGTCAGGGGCGTGAGCAGTTCTTC. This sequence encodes CASSRQGREQFF.